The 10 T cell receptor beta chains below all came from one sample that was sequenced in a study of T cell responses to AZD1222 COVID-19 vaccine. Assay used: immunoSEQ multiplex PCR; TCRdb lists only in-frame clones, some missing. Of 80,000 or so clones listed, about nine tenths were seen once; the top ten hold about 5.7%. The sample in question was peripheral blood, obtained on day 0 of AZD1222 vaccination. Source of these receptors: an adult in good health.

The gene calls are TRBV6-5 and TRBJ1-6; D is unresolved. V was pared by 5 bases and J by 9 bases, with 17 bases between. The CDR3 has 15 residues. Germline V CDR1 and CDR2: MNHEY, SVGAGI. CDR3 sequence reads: CASSLLVGGGSPLHF. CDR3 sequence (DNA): TGTGCCAGCAGTCTTCTGGTGGGCGGCGGTTCACCCCTCCACTTT.

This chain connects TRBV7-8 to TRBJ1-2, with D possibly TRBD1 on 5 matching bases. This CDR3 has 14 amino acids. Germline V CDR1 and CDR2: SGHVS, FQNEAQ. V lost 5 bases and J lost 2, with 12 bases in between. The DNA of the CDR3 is TGTGCCAGCAGCCATCCGGGACGGAACTATGGCTACACCTTC. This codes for CASSHPGRNYGYTF.

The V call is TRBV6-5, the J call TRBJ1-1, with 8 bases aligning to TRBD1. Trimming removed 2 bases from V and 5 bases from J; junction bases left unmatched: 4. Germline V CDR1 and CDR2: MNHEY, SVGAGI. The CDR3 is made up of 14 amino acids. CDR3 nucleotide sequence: TGTGCCAGCAGTTACAACAGGGGGAGGACTGAAGCTTTCTTT. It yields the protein CASSYNRGRTEAFF.

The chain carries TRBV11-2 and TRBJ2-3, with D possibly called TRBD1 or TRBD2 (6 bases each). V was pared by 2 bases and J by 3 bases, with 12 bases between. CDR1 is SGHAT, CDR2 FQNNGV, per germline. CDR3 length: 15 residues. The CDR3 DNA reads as TGTGCCAGCAGCTTACTGGGGGGCGTTACAGATACGCAGTATTTT. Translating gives CASSLLGGVTDTQYF.

DNA of the CDR3: TGTGCCAGCAGCCAAGATCCTCTAGCGGGGGGACGCGCGGATACGCAGTATTTT. Translated: CASSQDPLAGGRADTQYF. The chain couples TRBV3-1 (or the pseudogene TRBV3-2) to TRBJ2-3; TRBD2 matches 11 bases. This CDR3 comprises 18 residues. Per germline, CDR1 LGHDT and CDR2 YNNKEL (reference sequence). The ends lost 0 bases at V and 6 bases at J; junction bases unmatched: 11.

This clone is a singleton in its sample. The CDR3 loop is CASSLNYEQYF. In nucleotides, the CDR3 is TGTGCCAGCAGCTTGAACTACGAGCAGTACTTC. The chain uses TRBV5-4 and TRBJ2-7, with D uncertain. CDR1 and CDR2 (germline): SGHNT, YYREEE (reference sequence). The germline V and J ends were trimmed by 1 base and 3 bases, with 2 bases remaining between them. This CDR3 spans 11 amino acids. The full variable domain, completed using reference TRBV5-4 and TRBJ2-7, is ETGVTQSPTHLIKTRGQQVTLRCSSQSGHNTVSWYQQALGQGPQFIFQYYREEENGRGNFPPRFSGLQFPNYSSELNVNALELDDSALYLCASSLNYEQYFGPGTRLTVT.

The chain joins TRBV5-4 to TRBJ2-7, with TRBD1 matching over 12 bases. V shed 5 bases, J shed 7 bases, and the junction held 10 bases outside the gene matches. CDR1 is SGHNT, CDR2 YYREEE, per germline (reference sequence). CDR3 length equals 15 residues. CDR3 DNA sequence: TGTGCCAGCAGGGCCAGGGGACAGGGGGCAGAGGAGCAGTACTTC. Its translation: CASRARGQGAEEQYF.

This chain's CDR3 is CSGGPGQYYGYTF. The DNA of the CDR3 is TGCAGCGGGGGACCGGGACAGTACTATGGCTACACCTTC. The chain carries TRBV29-1 and TRBJ1-2; TRBD1 aligns across 7 bases. V lost 7 bases and J lost 3; bases outside the gene matches: 8. This CDR3 comprises 13 residues. Germline CDR1 is SQVTM and CDR2 is ANQGSEA.

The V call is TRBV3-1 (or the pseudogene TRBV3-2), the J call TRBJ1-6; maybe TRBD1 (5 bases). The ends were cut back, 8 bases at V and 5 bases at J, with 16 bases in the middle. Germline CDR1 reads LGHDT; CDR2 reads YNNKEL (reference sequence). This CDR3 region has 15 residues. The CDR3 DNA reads TGTGCCAGCGGGGCCTGGGCGGAGGATAATTCACCCCTCCACTTT. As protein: CASGAWAEDNSPLHF.

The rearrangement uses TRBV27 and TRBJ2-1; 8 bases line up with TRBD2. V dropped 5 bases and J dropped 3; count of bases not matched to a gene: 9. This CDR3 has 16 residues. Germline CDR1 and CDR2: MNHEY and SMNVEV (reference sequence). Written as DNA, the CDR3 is TGTGCCAGCAGTGCGAACGGGGGGGCCTTCTACAATGAGCAGTTCTTC. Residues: CASSANGGAFYNEQFF.